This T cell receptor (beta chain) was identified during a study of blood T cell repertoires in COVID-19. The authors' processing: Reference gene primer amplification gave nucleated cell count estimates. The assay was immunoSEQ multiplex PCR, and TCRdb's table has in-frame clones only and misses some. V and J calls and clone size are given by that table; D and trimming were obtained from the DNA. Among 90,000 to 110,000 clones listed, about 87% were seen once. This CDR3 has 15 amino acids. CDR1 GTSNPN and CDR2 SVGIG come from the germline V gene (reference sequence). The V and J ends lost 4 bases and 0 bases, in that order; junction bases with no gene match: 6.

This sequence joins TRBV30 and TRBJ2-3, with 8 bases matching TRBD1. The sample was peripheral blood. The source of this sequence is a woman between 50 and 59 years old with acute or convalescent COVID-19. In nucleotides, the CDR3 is TGTGCCTGGACCACAGGGGGATCGAGCACAGATACGCAGTATTTT. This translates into CAWTTGGSSTDTQYF.